The rows below give T cell receptor beta chains drawn from one sample of a study of blood T cells in healthy people across ages. TCRdb reprocessed the 5' RACE reads with MiXCR, giving one entry per CDR3 protein. The data contain approximately 1.5 million distinct CDR3 sequences, around 40% of them singletons. Sequencing used blood. These receptors all stem from a woman between 18 and 30 years old in good health. Each CDR3 is given with its conserved first and last residue. The order of the fields is J gene, D gene, clone size, V gene, CDR3 protein, CDR3 DNA. D genes are given only for firm matches. Clone size is shown for a subset of rows, as once, few, many or a class of expanded clone.

J: TRBJ2-4; D: NA; size: NA; V: TRBV20-1; CDR3: CSARDNKKNIQYF; DNA: TGCAGTGCTAGAGATAACAAAAAAAACATTCAGTACTTC
J: TRBJ2-7; D: NA; size: few; V: TRBV6-2/TRBV6-3; CDR3: CATDGRDGPYEQYF; DNA: TGTGCCACCGACGGACGGGACGGACCCTACGAGCAGTACTTC
J: TRBJ2-1; D: NA; size: NA; V: TRBV29-1; CDR3: CSDQVYNEQFF; DNA: TGCAGCGATCAGGTCTACAATGAGCAGTTCTTC
J: TRBJ2-4; D: NA; size: NA; V: TRBV6-1; CDR3: CASSERFGGTKNIQYF; DNA: TGTGCCAGCAGTGAACGGTTCGGGGGAACCAAAAACATTCAGTACTTC
J: TRBJ2-7; D: TRBD1; size: NA; V: TRBV29-1; CDR3: CSVAGLTGAHEQYF; DNA: TGCAGCGTTGCTGGTTTGACAGGGGCCCACGAGCAGTACTTC
J: TRBJ1-5; D: TRBD1; size: NA; V: TRBV4-3; CDR3: CASSQDRVQPQHF; DNA: TGTGCCAGCAGCCAGGACAGGGTTCAGCCCCAGCATTTT
J: TRBJ1-5; D: NA; size: NA; V: TRBV10-3; CDR3: CAISDRGLNQPQHF; DNA: TGTGCCATCAGTGACAGGGGTCTCAATCAGCCCCAGCATTTT
J: TRBJ1-3; D: NA; size: NA; V: TRBV5-1; CDR3: CASSWVGTPSSGNTIYF; DNA: TGCGCCAGCAGCTGGGTTGGCACCCCTTCCTCTGGAAACACCATATATTTT
J: TRBJ2-7; D: TRBD1; size: few; V: TRBV6-5; CDR3: CASSYSPRQGGEQYF; DNA: TGTGCCAGCAGTTATTCCCCTCGACAGGGTGGCGAGCAGTACTTC
J: TRBJ1-2; D: NA; size: few; V: TRBV9; CDR3: CASSTRQTGSFGYTF; DNA: TGTGCCAGCAGCACACGACAGACCGGTTCTTTTGGCTACACCTTC
J: TRBJ2-1; D: NA; size: NA; V: TRBV20-1; CDR3: CSARRPANEQFF; DNA: TGCAGTGCTAGAAGGCCCGCTAATGAGCAGTTCTTC
J: TRBJ2-1; D: TRBD2; size: NA; V: TRBV24-1; CDR3: CATSDSPGLAGGRDEQFF; DNA: TGTGCCACCAGTGATTCGCCGGGACTAGCGGGAGGGCGGGATGAGCAGTTCTTC
J: TRBJ2-3; D: NA; size: many; V: TRBV13; CDR3: CASSLKGLGDTQYF; DNA: TGTGCCAGCAGCTTGAAGGGGCTCGGAGATACGCAGTATTTT
J: TRBJ2-7; D: NA; size: NA; V: TRBV12-3/TRBV12-4; CDR3: CASSPPGQIYEQYF; DNA: TGTGCCAGCAGCCCCCCTGGACAGATCTACGAGCAGTACTTC
J: TRBJ2-7; D: TRBD2; size: NA; V: TRBV18; CDR3: CASSPYSGTEYNEQYF; DNA: TGTGCCAGCTCACCATATAGCGGGACGGAGTACAATGAGCAGTACTTC
J: TRBJ2-7; D: NA; size: NA; V: TRBV29-1; CDR3: CSVGPGDSYEQYF; DNA: TGCAGCGTTGGCCCGGGGGACTCGTACGAGCAGTACTTC
J: TRBJ1-5; D: NA; size: few; V: TRBV7-2; CDR3: CASSLRSDQPQHF; DNA: TGTGCCAGCAGCTTGAGGTCGGATCAGCCCCAGCATTTT
J: TRBJ2-1; D: NA; size: many; V: TRBV28; CDR3: CASSFWGEQFF; DNA: TGTGCCAGCAGTTTCTGGGGTGAGCAGTTCTTC
J: TRBJ2-6; D: NA; size: NA; V: TRBV7-8; CDR3: CASSLILNTGSAGANVLTF; DNA: TGTGCCAGCAGCTTAATTCTTAATACAGGGAGTGCTGGGGCCAACGTCCTGACTTTC
J: TRBJ2-3; D: TRBD1; size: once; V: TRBV18; CDR3: CTSSPLGTGADTQYF; DNA: TGTACCAGCTCACCATTGGGGACAGGGGCAGATACGCAGTATTTT
J: TRBJ1-4; D: NA; size: few; V: TRBV6-6; CDR3: CASSYREGLGKLFF; DNA: TGTGCCAGCAGTTACCGCGAGGGTTTGGGAAAACTGTTTTTT
J: TRBJ2-3; D: NA; size: NA; V: TRBV9; CDR3: CASSVDGRMGTDTQYF; DNA: TGTGCCAGCAGCGTAGATGGGCGGATGGGCACAGATACGCAGTATTTT
J: TRBJ2-3; D: NA; size: NA; V: TRBV20-1; CDR3: CSARDRVRAGSSTDTQYF; DNA: TGCAGTGCTAGAGATCGGGTGAGGGCGGGGAGCTCCACAGATACGCAGTATTTT